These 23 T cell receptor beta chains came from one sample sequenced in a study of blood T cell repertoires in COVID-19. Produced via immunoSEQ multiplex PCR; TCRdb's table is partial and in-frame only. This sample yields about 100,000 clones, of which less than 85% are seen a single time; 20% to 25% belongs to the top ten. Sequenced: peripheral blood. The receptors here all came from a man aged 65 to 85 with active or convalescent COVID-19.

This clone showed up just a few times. CDR3 sequence: CASKGDRGTTGELFF. The CDR3 DNA is TGTGCCAGCAAAGGAGACAGGGGCACCACCGGGGAGCTGTTTTTT. The J gene is TRBJ2-2, the V gene TRBV2, with TRBD1 matching 8 bases. The CDR3 runs to 15 residues. The trim removed 7 bases at V and 4 bases at J, leaving 8 bases unmatched. Germline CDR1 is SNHLY and CDR2 is FYNNEI. Full variable domain (remainder filled in from reference TRBV2 and TRBJ2-2): EPEVTQTPSHQVTQMGQEVILRCVPISNHLYFYWYRQILGQKVEFLVSFYNNEISEKSEIFDDQFSVERPDGSNFTLKIRSTKLEDSAMYFCASKGDRGTTGELFFGEGSRLTVL.

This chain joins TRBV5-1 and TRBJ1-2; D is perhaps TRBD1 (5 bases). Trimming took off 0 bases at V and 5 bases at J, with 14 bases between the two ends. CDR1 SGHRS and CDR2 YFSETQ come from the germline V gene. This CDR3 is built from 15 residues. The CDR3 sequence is CASSLGREGVYGYTF. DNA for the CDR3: TGCGCCAGCAGCTTGGGCAGGGAGGGTGTGTATGGCTACACCTTC.

The CDR3 bases are TGCAGCGTTGAACGAGACAGGGCGACAGATACGCAGTATTTT. It codes for CSVERDRATDTQYF. J is TRBJ2-3 and V is TRBV29-1; TRBD1 matches at 7 bases. The V and J ends lost 2 bases and 3 bases, in that order; junction bases with no gene match: 5. The V gene's germline CDR1 is SQVTM and CDR2 ANQGSEA. The CDR3 runs 14 residues.

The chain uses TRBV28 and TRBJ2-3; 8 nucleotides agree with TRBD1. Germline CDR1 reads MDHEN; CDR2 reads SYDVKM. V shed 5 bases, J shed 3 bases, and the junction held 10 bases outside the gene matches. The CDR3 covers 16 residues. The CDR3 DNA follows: TGTGCCAGCAGTCTACCGGGACAGGTCCCTACAGATACGCAGTATTTT. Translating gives CASSLPGQVPTDTQYF.

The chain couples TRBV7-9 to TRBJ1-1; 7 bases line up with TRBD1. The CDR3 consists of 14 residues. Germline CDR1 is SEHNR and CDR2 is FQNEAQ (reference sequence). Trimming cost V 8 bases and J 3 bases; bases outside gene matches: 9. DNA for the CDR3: TGTGCCAGCGCCCAGGGGGGTGGGGACACTGAAGCTTTCTTT. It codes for CASAQGGGDTEAFF.

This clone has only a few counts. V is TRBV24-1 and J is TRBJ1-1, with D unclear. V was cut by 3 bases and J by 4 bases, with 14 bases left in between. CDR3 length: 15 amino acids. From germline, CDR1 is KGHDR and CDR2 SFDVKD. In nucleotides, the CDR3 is TGTGCCACCAGTGATGGCCTCGGGGAAGTCACTGAAGCTTTCTTT. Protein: CATSDGLGEVTEAFF.

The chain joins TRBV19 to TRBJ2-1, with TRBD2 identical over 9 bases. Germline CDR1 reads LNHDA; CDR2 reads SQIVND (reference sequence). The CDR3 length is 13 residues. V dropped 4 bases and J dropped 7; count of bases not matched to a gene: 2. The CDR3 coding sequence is TGTGCCAGTAGTAATAGCGGGAGTAATGAGCAGTTCTTC. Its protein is CASSNSGSNEQFF.

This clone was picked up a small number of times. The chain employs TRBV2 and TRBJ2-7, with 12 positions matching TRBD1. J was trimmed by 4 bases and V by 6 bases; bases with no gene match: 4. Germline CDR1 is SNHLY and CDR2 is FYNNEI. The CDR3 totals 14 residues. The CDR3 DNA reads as TGTGCCAGCAGCGGGACAGGGGGCGCATACGAGCAGTACTTC. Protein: CASSGTGGAYEQYF.

In DNA form, the CDR3 reads TGTGCCAGCAGTTTAACCCTTTCCGACAGGGGGGATAATACTGAAGCTTTCTTT. Protein sequence: CASSLTLSDRGDNTEAFF. The chain is built from TRBV28 and TRBJ1-1; 9 bases match TRBD1. CDR3 size: 18 residues. From germline, CDR1 is MDHEN and CDR2 SYDVKM. Germline trimming cut 2 bases from V and 5 bases from J; bases unmatched to any gene: 15.

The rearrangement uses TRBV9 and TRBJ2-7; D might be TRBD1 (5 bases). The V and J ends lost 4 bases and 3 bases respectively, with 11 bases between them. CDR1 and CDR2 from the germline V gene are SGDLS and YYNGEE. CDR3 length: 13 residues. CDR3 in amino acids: CASSPRQFYEQYF. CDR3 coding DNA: TGTGCCAGCAGCCCACGACAGTTCTACGAGCAGTACTTC.

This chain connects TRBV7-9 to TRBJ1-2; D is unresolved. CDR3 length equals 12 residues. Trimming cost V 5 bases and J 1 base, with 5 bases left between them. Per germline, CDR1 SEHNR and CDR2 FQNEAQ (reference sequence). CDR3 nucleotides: TGTGCCAGCAGCCACAGTAACTATGGCTACACCTTC. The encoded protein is CASSHSNYGYTF.

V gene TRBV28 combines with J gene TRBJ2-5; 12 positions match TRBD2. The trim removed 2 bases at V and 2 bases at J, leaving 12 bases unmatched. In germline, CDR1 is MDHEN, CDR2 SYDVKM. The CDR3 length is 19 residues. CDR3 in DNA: TGTGCCAGCAGTTTAATCCGGCTAGCGGGAGGGTGGGAACAAGAGACCCAGTACTTC. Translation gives CASSLIRLAGGWEQETQYF.

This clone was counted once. The CDR3 nucleotides are TGTGCCAGTAGTATATTGGACAGGGGGCGGGGCAATCAGCCCCAGCATTTT. It translates to CASSILDRGRGNQPQHF. This rearrangement joins TRBV19 to TRBJ1-5; 11 bases line up with TRBD1. Germline lookup yields CDR1 LNHDA and CDR2 SQIVND (reference sequence). The CDR3 is 17 residues long. After removal of 2 bases from V and 2 bases from J, the junction contained 5 bases not matched to a gene.

As DNA, the CDR3 is TGTGCCAGCAGTCGGGACAGGGTTGATGGCTACACCTTC. Its protein is CASSRDRVDGYTF. The V call is TRBV6-2 or TRBV6-3, the J call TRBJ1-2, with TRBD1 identical over 9 bases. This CDR3 has 13 amino acids. The junction had 4 bases not matched to a gene; V was cut back by 5 bases and J by 6 bases. The germline V gene encodes CDR1 MNHEY and CDR2 SVGEGT.

The chain's CDR3 is CASSLRRPGDTEAFF. DNA for the CDR3: TGTGCCAGCAGCTTAAGGCGGCCGGGGGACACTGAAGCTTTCTTT. The J gene is TRBJ1-1, the V gene TRBV5-4, with a possible D match to TRBD1 (5 bases). V was cut by 2 bases and J by 3 bases, with 14 bases left in between. The germline gives CDR1 SGHNT, CDR2 YYREEE (reference sequence). This CDR3 has 15 amino acids. The full variable domain, rest sourced from reference TRBV5-4 and TRBJ1-1, is ETGVTQSPTHLIKTRGQQVTLRCSSQSGHNTVSWYQQALGQGPQFIFQYYREEENGRGNFPPRFSGLQFPNYSSELNVNALELDDSALYLCASSLRRPGDTEAFFGQGTRLTVV.

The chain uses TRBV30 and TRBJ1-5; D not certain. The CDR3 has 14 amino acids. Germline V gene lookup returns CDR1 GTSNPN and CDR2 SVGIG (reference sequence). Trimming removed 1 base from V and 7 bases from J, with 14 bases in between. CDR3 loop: CAWSAGRGFQPQHF. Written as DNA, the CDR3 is TGTGCCTGGAGTGCCGGAAGAGGATTCCAGCCCCAGCATTTT.

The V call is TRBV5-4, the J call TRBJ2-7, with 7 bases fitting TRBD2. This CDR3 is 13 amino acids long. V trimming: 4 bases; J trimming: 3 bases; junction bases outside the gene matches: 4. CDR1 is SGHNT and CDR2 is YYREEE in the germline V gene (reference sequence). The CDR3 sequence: CASSLGGGYEQYF. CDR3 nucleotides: TGTGCCAGCAGCCTGGGGGGGGGCTACGAGCAGTACTTC.

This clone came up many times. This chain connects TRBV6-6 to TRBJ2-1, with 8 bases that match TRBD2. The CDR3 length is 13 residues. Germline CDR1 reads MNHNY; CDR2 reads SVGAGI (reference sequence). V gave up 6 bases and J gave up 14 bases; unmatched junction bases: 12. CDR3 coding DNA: TGTGCCAGCAGGTCCAGGACTAGCTTGGTAGAGTTCTTC. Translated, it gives CASRSRTSLVEFF.

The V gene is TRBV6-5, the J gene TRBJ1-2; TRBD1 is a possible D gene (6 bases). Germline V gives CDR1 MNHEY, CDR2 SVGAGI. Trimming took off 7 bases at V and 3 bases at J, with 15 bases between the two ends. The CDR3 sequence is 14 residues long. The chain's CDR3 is CASILQGEDYGYTF. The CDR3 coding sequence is TGTGCCAGCATTCTACAGGGAGAAGACTATGGCTACACCTTC.

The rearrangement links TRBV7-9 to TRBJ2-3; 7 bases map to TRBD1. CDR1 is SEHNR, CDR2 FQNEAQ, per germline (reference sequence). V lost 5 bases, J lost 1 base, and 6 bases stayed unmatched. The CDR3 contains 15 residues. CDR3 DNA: TGTGCCAGCAGCGGAGCCGGGACAGGCACAGATACGCAGTATTTT. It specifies CASSGAGTGTDTQYF. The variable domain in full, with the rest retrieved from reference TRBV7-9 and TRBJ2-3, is DTGVSQNPRHKITKRGQNVTFRCDPISEHNRLYWYRQTLGQGPEFLTYFQNEAQLEKSRLLSDRFSAERPKGSFSTLEIQRTEQGDSAMYLCASSGAGTGTDTQYFGPGTRLTVL.

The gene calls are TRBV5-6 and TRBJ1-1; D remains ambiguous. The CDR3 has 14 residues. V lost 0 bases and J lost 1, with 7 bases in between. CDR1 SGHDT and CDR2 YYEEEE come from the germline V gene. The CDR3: CASSLGYRNTEAFF. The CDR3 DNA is TGTGCCAGCAGCTTGGGCTATCGGAACACTGAAGCTTTCTTT.

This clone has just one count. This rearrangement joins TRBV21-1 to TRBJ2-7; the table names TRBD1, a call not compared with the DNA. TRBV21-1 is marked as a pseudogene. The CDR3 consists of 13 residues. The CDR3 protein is CASYRGLPYEQYF. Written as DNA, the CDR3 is TGTGCCAGCTACAGGGGGCTCCCCTACGAGCAGTACTTC.

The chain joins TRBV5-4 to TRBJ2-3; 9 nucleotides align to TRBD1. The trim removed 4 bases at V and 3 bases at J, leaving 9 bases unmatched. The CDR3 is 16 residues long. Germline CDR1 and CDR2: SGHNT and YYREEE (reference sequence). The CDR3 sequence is CASSTPQGAGTDTQYF. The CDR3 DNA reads TGTGCCAGCAGCACCCCACAGGGGGCTGGGACAGATACGCAGTATTTT.